This T cell receptor (beta chain) came from a study of beta chain features in type 1 diabetes. Notes on the study in general: There were fewer insertions and more deletions at the VDJ junctions of type 1 diabetes patients. People with Type 1 diabetes carried modestly yet significantly shorter TCRB CDR3s in all four CD4+ subsets.

This clone appeared a few times. The target antigen is unknown. As every portion of the isolated RNA was reverse transcribed, the sequencing read expressed TCRB transcripts. Sequencing used immunoSEQ multiplex PCR; TCRdb keeps in-frame clones, though not all of them. This table has 400,000 to 450,000 clones, about 14% appearing once. This CDR3 is built from 13 residues. CDR1 is KGHSH and CDR2 is LQKENI in the germline V gene. Cell sorting via CD45RO/CCR7/CD25/CD127/CD95/CD27 was performed to obtain CD4+ naive, central memory, regulatory and stem cell-like memory cells. Sequencing was performed on naive CD4+ T cells from blood. The gene calls are TRBV18 and TRBJ2-5; D is ambiguous. Gene TRBJ2-7 matches the end of the DNA better, so the J call may be wrong. This TCR came from a man aged 25-45 years in good health. CDR3 protein: CASSLTDSYEQYF. The CDR3 DNA follows: TGTGCCAGCTCACTAACGGACTCCTACGAGCAGTACTTC.